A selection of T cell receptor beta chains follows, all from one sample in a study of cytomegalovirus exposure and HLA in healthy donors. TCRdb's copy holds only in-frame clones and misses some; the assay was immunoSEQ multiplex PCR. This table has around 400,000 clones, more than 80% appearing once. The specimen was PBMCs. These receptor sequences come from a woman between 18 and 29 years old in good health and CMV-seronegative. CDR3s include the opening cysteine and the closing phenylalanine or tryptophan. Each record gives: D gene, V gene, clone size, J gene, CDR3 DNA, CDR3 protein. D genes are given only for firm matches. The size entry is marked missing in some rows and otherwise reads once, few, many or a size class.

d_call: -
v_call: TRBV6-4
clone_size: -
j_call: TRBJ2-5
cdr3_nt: TGTGCCAGCAGTGACCAATACACCAGGGGACCCTGGAAGACCCAGTACTTC
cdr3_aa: CASSDQYTRGPWKTQYF

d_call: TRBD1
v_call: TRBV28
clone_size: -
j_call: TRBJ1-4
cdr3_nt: TGTGCCAGCGTATACAGGGGCCTTAATGAAAAACTGTTTTTT
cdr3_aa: CASVYRGLNEKLFF

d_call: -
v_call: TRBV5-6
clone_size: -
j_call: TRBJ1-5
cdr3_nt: TGTGCCAGCAGCACTAACCCGGGTCTGGGCGGGCAGCCCCAGCATTTT
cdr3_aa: CASSTNPGLGGQPQHF

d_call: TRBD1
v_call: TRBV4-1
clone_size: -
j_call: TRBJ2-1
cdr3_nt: TGCGCCAGCAGCCGAGGGACAGGGACTTTAGATGAGCAGTTCTTC
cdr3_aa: CASSRGTGTLDEQFF

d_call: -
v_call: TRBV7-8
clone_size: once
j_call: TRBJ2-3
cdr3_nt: TGTGCCAGCAGACAGCGGGCTCGGACAGATACGCAGTATTTT
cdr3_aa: CASRQRARTDTQYF

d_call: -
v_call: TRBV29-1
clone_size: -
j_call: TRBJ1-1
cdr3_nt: TGCAGCGTTGAACTACACACTGAAGCTTTCTTT
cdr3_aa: CSVELHTEAFF

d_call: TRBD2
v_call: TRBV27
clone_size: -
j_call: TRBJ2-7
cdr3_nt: TGTGCCGGACGAGCGGGGGATCCCTACGAGCAGTACTTC
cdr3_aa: CAGRAGDPYEQYF

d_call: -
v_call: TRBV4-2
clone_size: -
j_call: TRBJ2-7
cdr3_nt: TGTGCCAGCAGCCAAAGGGGGGGACACGTTAACTCCTACGAGCAGTACTTC
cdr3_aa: CASSQRGGHVNSYEQYF

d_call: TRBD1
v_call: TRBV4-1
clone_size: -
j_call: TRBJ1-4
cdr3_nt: TGCGCCAGCACCCCCAGGACAGGGGCAACTAATGAAAAACTGTTTTTT
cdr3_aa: CASTPRTGATNEKLFF

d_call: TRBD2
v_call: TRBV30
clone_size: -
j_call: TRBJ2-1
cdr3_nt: TGTGCCTGGAGTGAACTAGCGGGATTTTACAATGAGCAGTTCTTC
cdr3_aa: CAWSELAGFYNEQFF

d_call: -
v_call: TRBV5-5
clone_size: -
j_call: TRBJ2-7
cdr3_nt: TGTGCCAGCAGCTTGCATTGGCGGGACCCACCTTACGAGCAGTACTTC
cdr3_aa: CASSLHWRDPPYEQYF

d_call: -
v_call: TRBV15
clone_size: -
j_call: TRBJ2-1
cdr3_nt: TGTGCCACCAGCAAAGCACGTCACAATGAGCAGTTCTTC
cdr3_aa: CATSKARHNEQFF

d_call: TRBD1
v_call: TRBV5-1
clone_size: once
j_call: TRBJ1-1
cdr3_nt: TGCGCCAGCAGCATGGGACAGGGGGATAGATTGAACACTGAAGCTTTCTTT
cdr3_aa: CASSMGQGDRLNTEAFF

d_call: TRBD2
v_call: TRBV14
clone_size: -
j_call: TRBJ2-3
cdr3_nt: TGTGCCAGCAGCCAACCGACTAGCGGGAGACCAGATACGCAGTATTTT
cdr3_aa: CASSQPTSGRPDTQYF

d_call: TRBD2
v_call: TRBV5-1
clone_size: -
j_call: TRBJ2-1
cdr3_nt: TGCGCCAGCAGCTTAAGATCCCCGGGACTTCCCCGACGGCGGGAGATCCCCCATGAGCAGTTCTTC
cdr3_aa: CASSLRSPGLPRRREIPHEQFF

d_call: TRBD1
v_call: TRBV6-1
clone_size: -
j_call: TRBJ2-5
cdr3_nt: TGTGCCAGCAGTGAAGACCGTACAGGGGGCGGAGAGACCCAGTACTTC
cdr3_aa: CASSEDRTGGGETQYF

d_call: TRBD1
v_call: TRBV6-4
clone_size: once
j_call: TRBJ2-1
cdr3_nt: TGTGCCAGCACTCGAGACAGGGTAGGCAATGAGCAGTTCTTC
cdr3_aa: CASTRDRVGNEQFF

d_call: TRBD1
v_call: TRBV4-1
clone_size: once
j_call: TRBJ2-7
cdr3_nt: TGCGCCAGCAGCCAAGGGGGGATACAGGGGCTGAAAGAGCAGTACTTC
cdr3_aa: CASSQGGIQGLKEQYF

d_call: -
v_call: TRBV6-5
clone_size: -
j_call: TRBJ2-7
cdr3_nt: TGTGCCAGCAGTCAAACCCTGCGGAATACCTACGAGCAGTACTTC
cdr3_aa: CASSQTLRNTYEQYF

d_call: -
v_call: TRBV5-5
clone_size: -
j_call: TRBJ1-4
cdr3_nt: TGTGCCAGCAGCTTGGATGGGCTAAATGAAAAACTGTTTTTT
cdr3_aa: CASSLDGLNEKLFF

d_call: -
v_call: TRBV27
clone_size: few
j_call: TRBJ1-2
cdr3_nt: TGTGCCAGCAGTTTCCGGGACACGCGGATTTATGGCTACACCTTC
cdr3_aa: CASSFRDTRIYGYTF

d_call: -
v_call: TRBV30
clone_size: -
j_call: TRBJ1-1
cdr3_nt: TGTGCCTGGAGTGCCTCGGCAGGGCCGAACACTGAAGCTTTCTTT
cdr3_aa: CAWSASAGPNTEAFF

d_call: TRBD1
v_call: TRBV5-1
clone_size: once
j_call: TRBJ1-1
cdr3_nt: TGCGCCAGCAGCCCACGGACAGGGGGCGTCCTAATGAACACTGAAGCTTTCTTT
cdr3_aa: CASSPRTGGVLMNTEAFF

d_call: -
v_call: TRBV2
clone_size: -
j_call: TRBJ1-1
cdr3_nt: TGTGCCAGCAGTGAATCGCCAGCCGACAGGAACACTGAAGCTTTCTTT
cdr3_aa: CASSESPADRNTEAFF

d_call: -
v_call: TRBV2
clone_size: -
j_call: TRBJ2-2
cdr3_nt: TGTGCCAGCAGTGAATTCGGCAGACTGACCGCGAACACCGGGGAGCTGTTTTTT
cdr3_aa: CASSEFGRLTANTGELFF

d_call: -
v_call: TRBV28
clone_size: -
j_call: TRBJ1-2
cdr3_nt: TGTGCCAGCAGTTTGCACAGGGCCCCGACCCAATATGGCTACACCTTC
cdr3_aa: CASSLHRAPTQYGYTF

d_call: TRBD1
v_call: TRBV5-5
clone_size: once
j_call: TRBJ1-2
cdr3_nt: TGTGCCAGCAGCTGGTCCCCGGGACAGGGGGCGGCTGGCTACACCTTC
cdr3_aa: CASSWSPGQGAAGYTF

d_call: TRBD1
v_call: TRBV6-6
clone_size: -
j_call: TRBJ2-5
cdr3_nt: TGTGCCAGCAGACCAACGAGGGGGCCAGAAGAGACCCAGTACTTC
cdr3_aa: CASRPTRGPEETQYF

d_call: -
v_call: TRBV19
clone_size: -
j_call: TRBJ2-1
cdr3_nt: TGTGCCAGTAGGGAATCAGGCGTGCTACCCTCCTACAATGAGCAGTTCTTC
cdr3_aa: CASRESGVLPSYNEQFF

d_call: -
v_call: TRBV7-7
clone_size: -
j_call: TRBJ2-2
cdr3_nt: TGTGCCAGCAGCGTGGGACTGAACACCGGGGAGCTGTTTTTT
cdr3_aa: CASSVGLNTGELFF

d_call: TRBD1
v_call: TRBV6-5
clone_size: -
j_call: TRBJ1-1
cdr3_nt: TGTGCCAGCAGTTACTCTCGGGACAGGGGGACTGAAGCTTTCTTT
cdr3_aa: CASSYSRDRGTEAFF

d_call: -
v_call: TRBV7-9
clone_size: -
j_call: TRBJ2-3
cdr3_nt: TGTGCCAGCAGCTTCGAGGGGGGGCCGACAGATACGCAGTATTTT
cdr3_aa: CASSFEGGPTDTQYF

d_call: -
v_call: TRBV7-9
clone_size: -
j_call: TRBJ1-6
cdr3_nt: TGTGCCAGCAGCTTAGGGGGGGGATATAATTCACCCCTCCACTTT
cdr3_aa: CASSLGGGYNSPLHF

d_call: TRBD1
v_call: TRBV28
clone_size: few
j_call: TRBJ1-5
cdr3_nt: TGTGCCAGCAGTTGGACAGGGAGCCAGCCCCAGCATTTT
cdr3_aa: CASSWTGSQPQHF

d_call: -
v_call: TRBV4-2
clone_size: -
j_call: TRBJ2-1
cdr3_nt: TGTGCCAGCAGCCTACGGCATGCGGCTCCAACTGAGCAGTTCTTC
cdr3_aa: CASSLRHAAPTEQFF

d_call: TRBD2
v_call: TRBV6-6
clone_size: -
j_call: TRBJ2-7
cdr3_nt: TGTGCCAGCAGTTACGGCGGGGGGGCGTCCTACGAGCAGTACTTC
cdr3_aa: CASSYGGGASYEQYF

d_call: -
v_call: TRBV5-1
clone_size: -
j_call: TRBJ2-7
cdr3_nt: TGCGCCAGCAGCTTGTCGACAGGTGGACCCTACGAGCAGTACTTC
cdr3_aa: CASSLSTGGPYEQYF

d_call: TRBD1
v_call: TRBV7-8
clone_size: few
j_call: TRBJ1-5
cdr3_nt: TGTGCCAGCAGCTTAGGTTTCAACGACAGGGACGAGCCCCAGCATTTT
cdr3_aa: CASSLGFNDRDEPQHF

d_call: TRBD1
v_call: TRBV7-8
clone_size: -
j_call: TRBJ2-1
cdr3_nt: TGTGCCAGCAGCCCTGAGGACAGGGGGCTCAATGAGCAGTTCTTC
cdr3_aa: CASSPEDRGLNEQFF

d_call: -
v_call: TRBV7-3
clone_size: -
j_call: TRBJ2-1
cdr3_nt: TGTGCCAGCAGTCCCGGGACACCTTACAATGAGCAGTTCTTC
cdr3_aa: CASSPGTPYNEQFF

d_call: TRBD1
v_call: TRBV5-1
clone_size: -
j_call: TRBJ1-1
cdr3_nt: TGCGCCAGCAGCTTAACCCTCTTGGACAGGGCCACTGAAGCTTTCTTT
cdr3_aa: CASSLTLLDRATEAFF

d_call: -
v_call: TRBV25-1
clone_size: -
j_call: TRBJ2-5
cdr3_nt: TGTGCCACCAGGCTAGCGGAGACCCAGTACTTC
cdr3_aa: CATRLAETQYF

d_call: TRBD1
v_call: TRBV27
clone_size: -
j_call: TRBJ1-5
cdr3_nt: TGTGCCAGCAGTTTTCCGAAAAAGGACAGGGGGCGACAGCCCCAGCATTTT
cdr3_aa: CASSFPKKDRGRQPQHF

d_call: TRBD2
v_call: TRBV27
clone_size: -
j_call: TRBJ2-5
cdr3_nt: TGTGCCAGCAGTCGGCGGGAGGGGGGGTTCCAAGAGACCCAGTACTTC
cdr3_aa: CASSRREGGFQETQYF

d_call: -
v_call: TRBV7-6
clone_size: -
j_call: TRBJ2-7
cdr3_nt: TGTGCCAGCAGCTCCCAGGGGCCCGACGAGCAGTACTTC
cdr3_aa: CASSSQGPDEQYF

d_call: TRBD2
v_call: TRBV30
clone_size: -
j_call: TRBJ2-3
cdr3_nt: TGTGCCTGCAATCCCGGGACTAGCCTTACAGCTCCCTCCACAGATACGCAGTATTTT
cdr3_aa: CACNPGTSLTAPSTDTQYF

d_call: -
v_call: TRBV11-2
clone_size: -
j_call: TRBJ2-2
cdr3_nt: TGTGCCAGCAGCCCGGGACTTTACACCGGGGAGCTGTTTTTT
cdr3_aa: CASSPGLYTGELFF

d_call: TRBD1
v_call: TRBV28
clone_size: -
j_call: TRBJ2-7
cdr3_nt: TGTGCCAGCAGATCAGGACAGGGGATTACCTACGAGCAGTACTTC
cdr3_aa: CASRSGQGITYEQYF

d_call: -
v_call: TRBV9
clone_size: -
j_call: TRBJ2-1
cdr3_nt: TGTGCCAGCAGCCCCCCGGGAGCCCCGGGAAGCAATGAGCAGTTCTTC
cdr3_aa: CASSPPGAPGSNEQFF